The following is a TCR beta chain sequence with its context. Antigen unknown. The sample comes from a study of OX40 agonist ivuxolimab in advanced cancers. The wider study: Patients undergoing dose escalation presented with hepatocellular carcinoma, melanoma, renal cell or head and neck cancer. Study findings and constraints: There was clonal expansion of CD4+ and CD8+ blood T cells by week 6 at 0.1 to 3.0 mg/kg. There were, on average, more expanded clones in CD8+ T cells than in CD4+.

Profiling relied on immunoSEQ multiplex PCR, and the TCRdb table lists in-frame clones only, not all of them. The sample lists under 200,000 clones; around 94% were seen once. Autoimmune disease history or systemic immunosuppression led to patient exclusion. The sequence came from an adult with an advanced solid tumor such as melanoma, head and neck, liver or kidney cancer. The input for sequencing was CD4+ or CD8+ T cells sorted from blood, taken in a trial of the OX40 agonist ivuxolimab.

Written as DNA, the CDR3 is TGTGCCATCAGTGAATGGGGCAGGGGTACCTACGAGCAGTACTTC. Protein sequence: CAISEWGRGTYEQYF. The rearrangement joins TRBV10-3 to TRBJ2-7; D perhaps matches TRBD1 (6 bases). This CDR3 spans 15 amino acids. Germline loops: CDR1 ENHRY, CDR2 SYGVKD. The ends were cut back, 3 bases at V and 2 bases at J, with 14 bases in the middle.